This T cell receptor beta chain was sequenced in a study of cytomegalovirus exposure and HLA in healthy donors listed by TCRdb under 2017. About the investigation overall: An earlier analysis of 587 of the donors reported 276 Gb of sequence data and roughly 100 million unique TCR beta sequences from 190 million or so T cells. Rather than using new phenotypic data, the later analysis identified candidate immune exposures from TCR beta sequences and from how often those sequences occurred across donors. In a later analysis, previously published TCR beta repertoires from several hundred donors were re-analyzed and high-resolution HLA genotyping was added so that TCR occurrence patterns could be studied. The T cell repertoires of roughly 660 subjects were profiled by immunosequencing and related to cytomegalovirus serostatus. Donor age, sex, ethnicity and CMV serostatus were collected together with the repertoire data. All discovery cohort repertoires had been generated on a single sequencing platform. The study aimed to test whether cataloging public T cell receptors could reveal signatures of past pathogen exposure. Both class I and class II loci were covered by HLA typing, at four-digit resolution. Five DR-DQ haplotypes were handled as single units for association and clustering because linkage in the cohort was strong. An earlier analysis of some 600 of the donors applied high-throughput TCR beta sequencing to assess whether each TCR beta V gene segment acted as functional or pseudogenic. A later genetic analysis took genome-wide SNP genotypes for about three fifths of the roughly 700 donors and used that subset as a discovery cohort. The number of typed donors differed by locus: 629-630 for A, B, C, DRB1 and DQB1; 522 for DQA1; 606 for DPA1; and approximately 450 for DPB1. Of the roughly 400 genotyped donors, over 80% were placed in the genetic ancestry cluster associated with self-reported Caucasian donors. To predict cytomegalovirus infection status, the study combined high-throughput TCR immunosequencing, statistical association of individual TCRs with disease status, and machine learning. About 280 gigabases of sequencing data and tens of millions of unique TCR sequences were included in an early release covering 550 to 800 HLA-typed donors. On average, about 200,000 unique TCR beta nucleotide sequences were sequenced per donor among a few hundred genotyped donors of the cohort, with about 19% of those sequences being non-productive. In addition to the first cohort of 666 subjects, a separate validation cohort of 120 different subjects was used. General findings and caveats noted by the study authors: Strong co-occurrence of HLA alleles, especially DR and DQ, made assigning TCR associations to individual alleles difficult. Some IMGT-functional V segments, including TRBV6-2 and TRBV6-3, could not be told apart with the 87-base-pair reads, so those segments were excluded. In a later analysis, several top co-occurrence clusters were reported to appear linked to parvovirus B19, influenza, CMV and Epstein-Barr virus. In vitro tests confirmed that a few of the cytomegalovirus-associated TCR beta chains recognize cytomegalovirus antigens. In a later analysis, TCR association rates were found to vary across HLA loci, with the most associated TCRs seen for DRB1 alleles and the fewest for HLA-C alleles. Compared with equally common non-associated chains, HLA-associated TCR beta chains in a later analysis were more clonally expanded and had lower generation probabilities. Sequencing depth was assumed to be roughly uniform across donors in the presence/absence analyses, though that assumption may not hold. A later genetic analysis associated a missense DCLRE1C variant with V-gene and J-gene trimming of TCR beta chains, and an independent cohort replicated the association. Across donors, most TCR sequences were observed very rarely, whereas some public TCRs were present in many individuals. Linkage disequilibrium might explain the correlated functional status among segregating V segments, but an unknown experimental factor could not be ruled out. Most CMV-associated TCR beta chains appeared to be HLA-restricted in a later analysis, and the HLA associations seemed to be driven largely by CMV exposure. The cohort was sequenced for TCR beta chains only, and without alpha or paired-chain data the features that could be detected were limited. In both the original and validation cohorts, the classifier was reported to diagnose cytomegalovirus status with high specificity and sensitivity. The only immune exposure information available for the cohort was CMV serostatus. A later analysis associated 16,951 TCR beta sequences with specific HLA alleles at a false discovery rate of 0.05. A total of fewer than 200 TCR beta chains were listed by the study as associated with cytomegalovirus. A cluster of highly shared sequence variants was judged likely to be a technical artifact of the sequencing pipeline. Broadly in line with IMGT annotations, most TCR beta V segments showed up in productive rearrangements about 87% or about 30% of the time in an earlier analysis of around 600 of the donors. A later genetic analysis reported fewer N-insertions in productive TCRs among donors in an Asian-associated ancestry cluster than the roughly 690-donor mean. Fewer than 20 rarely observed V segments, including chromosome 9 orphons, were excluded from the earlier analysis of several hundred of the donors because counts were too low. A further reported finding was that TCR beta sequences accurately predicted the HLA-A and HLA-B alleles for most subjects in the first cohort. According to the authors, the approach could potentially be generalized to other disease states and immunological phenotypes. Because some donors lacked HLA typing at each locus, the association tests relied only on the typed subset.

The CDR3 holds 19 amino acids from the cysteine to the phenylalanine. Here the CDR3 DNA is all that survives: 57 bases in frame from base 1. Taken from the germline V gene, the CDR1 and CDR2 loops are SGHDT and YYEEEE. Ends trimmed: V by 0 bases, J by 5 bases; bases unmatched to a gene: 19. Preparation of the library involved the immunoSEQ multiplex PCR assay. For the multiplex PCR, a mixture combining 60 forward primers for TCR Vbeta segments and 13 reverse primers for TCR Jbeta segments was used. Amplification of the CDR3 region of rearranged TCR beta genes was performed with a multiplex PCR assay on genomic DNA. Amplified TCR beta libraries were sequenced as 87-base-pair reads on the Illumina HiSeq System. On the authors' methods: A later analysis tallied roughly 78 million unique TCR beta chains across the 610 or so repertoires, and approximately 12 million of those chains were shared by two or more donors. A nearest-neighbor algorithm error-corrected the raw reads and collapsed the reads into unique sequences, merging closely related sequences to remove PCR and sequencing errors. To assign V, D and J gene segments, CDR3 sequences were aligned to IMGT reference sequences. For a sequence to be retained, a match of at least six nucleotides was required to both a V gene segment and a J gene segment. A rearrangement was called productive if the CDR3 had no stop codons and remained in frame with V and J, and every other rearrangement was called non-productive. Following IMGT convention, CDR3 was defined as the stretch from the second conserved V-encoded cysteine to the conserved J-encoded phenylalanine. Sequences without an unambiguous match to a single V gene segment were excluded from the earlier analysis of about 630 of the donors. An earlier analysis of 500 to 700 of the donors classified V segments as functional when productive rearrangements were above 56.7% and as segregating when the standard deviation between donors was above 5%. A statistical classification framework was built for diagnosing cytomegalovirus status from the catalog of TCR beta chain sequences. V and J gene assignment, in a later analysis, came from comparing TCR nucleotide sequences with IMGT/GENE-DB human TR gene sequences. Using the TCRdist pipeline, a later analysis assigned CDR3 sequences along with most-parsimonious VDJ recombination scenarios. A later analysis defined each TCR beta chain by its CDR3 amino acid sequence plus V-gene family, and excluded reads lacking a unique V-gene family. In a later analysis, nearly 600 highly shared, low-generation-probability nucleotide sequences were removed to address suspected cross-contamination and a sequencing artifact. A later analysis calculated a clonal expansion index for each public chain from normalized within-repertoire ranks of inferred template counts. In a later analysis, generation probabilities were computed with a VDJ recombination model fitted to out-of-frame rearrangements, and the resulting probabilities were checked against IGoR. In a later analysis, TCR-TCR, TCR-HLA and TCR-CMV co-occurrence was scored with hypergeometric tests, and a repertoire-size bias correction was applied to TCR pairs. False discovery rates were estimated in a later analysis by permuting HLA or CMV assignments 20 times. In a later analysis, co-occurring TCRs were grouped using DBSCAN, and TCRdist sequence similarity was added for clustering within HLA-allele-positive subsets. Repertoires with fewer than 30,000 or more than 120,000 public chains were left out of co-occurrence clustering, as were about five repertoires with anomalous nucleotide sharing. Held by TCRdb, this immuneACCESS table contains in-frame sequences only and omits some clones. Under half of the omission traces to an unresolved V gene where checked; the cause of the rest is unknown. The V and J calls and clone size are taken from that table; D and trimming were inferred from the DNA. The sample table lists about 160,000 clones, roughly 84% of them with a count of one. The top ten constitute approximately 1.5% of the sample.

The cohort was made up of 500 to 850 healthy bone marrow donors. At the time of sampling, all cohort members were nominally healthy, though unrecorded immune exposures were likely present. The donor tested CMV seronegative and was one of the 352 seronegative cohort members. Each donor provided a peripheral blood sample, and peripheral blood mononuclear cells were used for TCR beta sequencing. Genomic DNA extraction from the blood cell samples was performed with the Qiagen DNeasy Blood Extraction Kit. Regarding this clone: Which antigen it targets is not known. There are no base qualities to consult, and no much larger clone falls within one base.

The origin of this receptor is a male donor in good health and CMV-seronegative. This chain is built from TRBV5-6 and TRBJ1-1, with TRBD1 identical over 7 junction bases. The sequenced sample consisted of PBMCs. CDR3 reads: CASSLDVRHNRGLGTEAFF. The base sequence is TGTGCCAGCAGCTTGGATGTGCGCCACAACAGGGGTTTGGGGACTGAAGCTTTCTTT.